The sequence of this TCR beta chain was determined in a study of T cells of healthy individuals. The germline V and J ends were trimmed by 3 bases and 4 bases, with 12 bases remaining between them. The germline CDR1 and CDR2 sequences are MNHEY and SMNVEV (reference sequence). This CDR3 has 14 residues. From the 5' RACE reads, TCRdb called clonotypes with MiXCR, one entry per CDR3 protein. This sample has tens of thousands of distinct CDR3 sequences; about a sixth occur once, and the top ten carry around 5.1%. This receptor was taken from a human donor in good health. The V gene is TRBV27, the J gene TRBJ2-5, with D perhaps matching TRBD2 (5 bases). CDR3 sequence reads: CASSFGLEGETQYF. Here the CDR3 DNA reads TGTGCCAGCAGTTTTGGGCTAGAGGGAGAGACCCAGTACTTC.